A single sample gave rise to the 5 T cell receptor beta chains below, sequenced in a study of PD-L1 blockade in urothelial cancer. TCRdb keeps only in-frame clones here, not all; method: immunoSEQ multiplex PCR. The data contain roughly 110,000 clones, more than 85% of them seen just once; the ten biggest clones take up approximately 3.5%. The time point denotes: peripheral blood 6 weeks after treatment start. The starting material was PBMCs, obtained around atezolizumab (anti-PD-L1) treatment. The source of these receptors is a man aged 55 to 69 with urothelial cancer.

The V call is TRBV4-2, the J call TRBJ2-2; 10 bases are a match to TRBD1. The CDR3 consists of 15 residues. The V and J ends lost 6 bases and 7 bases, in that order; junction bases with no gene match: 8. Germline assignment: CDR1 LGHNA and CDR2 YNFKEQ. In DNA form, the CDR3 reads TGTGCCAGCAGTCCGGGACAGGGGTTGGGCGGGGAGCTGTTTTTT. This encodes CASSPGQGLGGELFF.

The V and J genes are TRBV19 and TRBJ2-2, with TRBD1 matching over 9 bases. Germline values: CDR1 LNHDA, CDR2 SQIVND (reference sequence). Germline trimming cut 4 bases from V and 7 bases from J; bases unmatched to any gene: 7. The CDR3 is 15 residues long. CDR3 sequence (DNA): TGTGCCAGTAGTAGGGGACAGGGTGTCAGCGGGGAGCTGTTTTTT. Its protein product is CASSRGQGVSGELFF.

This clone showed up just a few times. The DNA of the CDR3 is TGTGCCAGTAGTATTATTCCTGGAGGTAATGAGCAGTTCTTC. It translates to CASSIIPGGNEQFF. V gene TRBV19 combines with J gene TRBJ2-1; D may be TRBD2 (5 bases). Germline CDR1 is LNHDA and CDR2 is SQIVND (reference sequence). Trimming took off 3 bases at V and 7 bases at J, with 13 bases between the two ends. The CDR3 is made up of 14 amino acids.

This clone has a single count. The J gene is TRBJ2-7, the V gene TRBV7-8; 8 bases fit TRBD2. The trim removed 1 base at V and 4 bases at J, leaving 6 bases unmatched. CDR3 size: 15 residues. Germline assignment: CDR1 SGHVS and CDR2 FQNEAQ. CDR3 DNA sequence: TGTGCCAGCAGCTTAGACCTAGCGGGTCCGTACGAGCAGTACTTC. Translation: CASSLDLAGPYEQYF.

The rearrangement joins TRBV5-6 to TRBJ2-3; 8 positions match TRBD2. Germline V gene data show CDR1 as SGHDT and CDR2 as YYEEEE. V lost 2 bases, J lost 1 base, and 3 bases stayed unmatched. The CDR3 totals 15 residues. The CDR3 coding sequence is TGTGCCAGCAGCTTTGGACTAGCAGGCACAGATACGCAGTATTTT. Amino acid sequence: CASSFGLAGTDTQYF.